The 9 T cell receptor beta chains presented below share a single source sample, sequenced in a study of control samples from healthy donors and cancer patients. Libraries were prepared by immunoSEQ multiplex PCR; TCRdb keeps only in-frame clonotypes and omits some of them. The sample has around 80,000 clones, around 91% seen once. Sequences were obtained from blood. The receptors come from a man aged 50-59 years in good health.

V usage is TRBV6-2 or TRBV6-3 and J usage is TRBJ2-5; weak D call: TRBD2 (6 bases). The V and J ends lost 1 base and 2 bases respectively, with 14 bases between them. The CDR3 has 16 residues. Germline values: CDR1 MNHEY, CDR2 SVGEGT. The CDR3 spells CASSYFRRGPQETQYF. CDR3 sequence (DNA): TGTGCCAGCAGTTACTTCCGGCGGGGTCCTCAAGAGACCCAGTACTTC.

In its sample, this clone was seen once. The chain has TRBV5-1 and TRBJ1-2; D is perhaps TRBD1 (5 bases). Per the germline V gene, CDR1 is SGHRS and CDR2 is YFSETQ. V lost 4 bases to trimming and J lost 8 bases, with 18 bases between them. CDR3 length: 14 residues. The DNA of the CDR3 is TGCGCCAGCAGCACCTCGTGGGGGGAGGAGGGCTACACCTTC. Amino acids: CASSTSWGEEGYTF.

Only one count was recorded for this clone. The genes are TRBV20-1 and TRBJ2-5; perhaps D is TRBD1 or TRBD2 (5 bases each). The germline CDR1 and CDR2 sequences are DFQATT and SNEGSKA (reference sequence). This CDR3 contains 11 residues. The germline V and J ends were trimmed by 0 bases and 7 bases, with 6 bases remaining between them. The CDR3 bases are TGCAGTGCTAGAGATGGGGGGACCCAGTACTTC. It specifies CSARDGGTQYF.

The gene calls are TRBV7-2 and TRBJ2-3; D call uncertain. Germline V gene data show CDR1 as SGHTA and CDR2 as FQGNSA. Trimming cost V 3 bases and J 0 bases, with 7 bases left between them. This CDR3 has 14 amino acids. The CDR3 loop reads CASSFQPSTDTQYF. CDR3 in DNA: TGTGCCAGCAGCTTTCAACCAAGCACAGATACGCAGTATTTT.

The rearrangement uses TRBV14 and TRBJ1-1; no definite D call. The ends were cut back, 0 bases at V and 5 bases at J, with 7 bases in the middle. Germline V CDR1 and CDR2: SGHDN, FVKESK. The length of the CDR3 is 13 residues. The CDR3 sequence: CASSQDTYTEAFF. DNA of the CDR3: TGTGCCAGCAGCCAAGATACATATACTGAAGCTTTCTTT.

The chain carries TRBV4-3 and TRBJ1-4; 7 nucleotides line up with TRBD1. The CDR3 totals 13 residues. V lost 2 bases to trimming and J lost 14 bases; unmatched junction nucleotides: 8. From germline, CDR1 is LGHNA and CDR2 YSLEER. CDR3 sequence (DNA): TGCGCCAGCAGCCAAAGACAGGGTGGGGATCTGTTTTTT. It yields the protein CASSQRQGGDLFF.

The chain combines TRBV7-9 with TRBJ2-1, with unresolved D. Germline V gives CDR1 SEHNR, CDR2 FQNEAQ (reference sequence). V gave up 2 bases and J gave up 5 bases, with 16 bases separating them. The CDR3 totals 16 residues. The CDR3 DNA reads as TGTGCCAGCAGCTTATTGTCCTCCTTTGGGAACAATGAGCAGTTCTTC. Amino acid sequence: CASSLLSSFGNNEQFF. Using reference TRBV7-9 and TRBJ2-1 for the parts outside the CDR3, the full variable domain is DTGVSQNPRHKITKRGQNVTFRCDPISEHNRLYWYRQTLGQGPEFLTYFQNEAQLEKSRLLSDRFSAERPKGSFSTLEIQRTEQGDSAMYLCASSLLSSFGNNEQFFGPGTRLTVL.

V and J are TRBV11-1 and TRBJ2-5; 8 positions match TRBD1. Trimming at V came to 4 bases and at J to 1 base, leaving 2 bases not matched to a gene. Germline assignment: CDR1 SGHAT and CDR2 FQDESV (reference sequence). This CDR3 has 14 residues. The DNA of the CDR3 is TGTGCCAGCAGCTCGGGGACAGGCCAAGAGACCCAGTACTTC. Translating gives CASSSGTGQETQYF.

The rearrangement links TRBV29-1 to TRBJ2-2; possibly TRBD1 for D (5 bases). Germline CDR1 SQVTM, CDR2 ANQGSEA. The CDR3 extends over 14 amino acids. Trimming left V 7 bases short and J 2 bases short, with 14 bases between. The CDR3 nucleotides read TGCAGCGCCCCGAGCCAGGGAAACACCGGGGAGCTGTTTTTT. It translates to CSAPSQGNTGELFF.